This T cell receptor (beta chain) was identified during a study of STAT5B mutations in CD4+ large granular lymphocyte leukemia. Points from the study as a whole: CD4-sorted patient repertoires seemed more clonal than healthy CD4+ repertoires.

Generated by immunoSEQ multiplex PCR, the TCRdb table keeps only in-frame clones and is missing some. Altogether 20,000 or so clones are present, 65% to 80% being singletons, with the ten largest covering 30%. With regard to this clone: Its target is unknown.

Germline CDR1 reads SGHNT; CDR2 reads YENEEA. The CDR3 runs 14 residues. J lost 6 bases, V lost 5 bases, and 4 bases had no gene match. Sequencing input: CD4+ T cells from blood buffy coats. This chain joins TRBV11-3 and TRBJ2-2; TRBD1 matches at 9 bases. The source is a human donor in good health. The CDR3: CASSPGQGPGELFF. DNA for the CDR3: TGTGCCAGCAGCCCGGGACAGGGTCCCGGGGAGCTGTTTTTT.